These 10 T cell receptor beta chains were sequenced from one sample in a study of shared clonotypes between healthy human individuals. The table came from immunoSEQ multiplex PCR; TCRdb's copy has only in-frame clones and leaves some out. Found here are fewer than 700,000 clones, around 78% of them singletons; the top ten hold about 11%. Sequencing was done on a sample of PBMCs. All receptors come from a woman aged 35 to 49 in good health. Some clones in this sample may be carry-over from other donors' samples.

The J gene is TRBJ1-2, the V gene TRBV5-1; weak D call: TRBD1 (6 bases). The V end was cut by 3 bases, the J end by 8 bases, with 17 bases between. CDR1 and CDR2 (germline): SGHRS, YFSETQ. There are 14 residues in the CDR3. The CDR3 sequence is CASSSTGPSGGYTF. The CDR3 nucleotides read TGCGCCAGCAGCTCGACAGGCCCATCCGGGGGCTACACCTTC.

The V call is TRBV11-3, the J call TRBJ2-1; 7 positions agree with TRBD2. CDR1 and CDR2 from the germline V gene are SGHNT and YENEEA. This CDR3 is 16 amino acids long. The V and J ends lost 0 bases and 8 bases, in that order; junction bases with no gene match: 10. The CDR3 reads CASSLDLGEGRYEQFF. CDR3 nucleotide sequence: TGTGCCAGCAGCTTAGATCTGGGGGAGGGCCGTTATGAGCAGTTCTTC.

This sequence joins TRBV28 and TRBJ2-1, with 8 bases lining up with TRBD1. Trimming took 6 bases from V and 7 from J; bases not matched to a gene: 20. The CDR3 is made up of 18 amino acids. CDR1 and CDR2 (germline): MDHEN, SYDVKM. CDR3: CASRGFGKGTGPPNEQFF. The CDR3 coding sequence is TGTGCCAGCAGGGGGTTTGGTAAGGGGACAGGACCACCTAATGAGCAGTTCTTC.

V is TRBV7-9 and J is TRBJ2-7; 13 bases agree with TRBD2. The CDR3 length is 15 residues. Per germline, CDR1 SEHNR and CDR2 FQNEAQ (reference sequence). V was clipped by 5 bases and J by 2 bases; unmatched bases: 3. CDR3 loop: CASSQGLAGTYEQYF. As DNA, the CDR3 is TGTGCCAGCAGCCAGGGACTAGCGGGAACCTACGAGCAGTACTTC.

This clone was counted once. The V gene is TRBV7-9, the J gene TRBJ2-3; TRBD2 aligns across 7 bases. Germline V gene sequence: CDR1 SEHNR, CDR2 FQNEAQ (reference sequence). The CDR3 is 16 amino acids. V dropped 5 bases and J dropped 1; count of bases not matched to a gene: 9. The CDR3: CASSLGVAGRTDTQYF. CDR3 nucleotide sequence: TGTGCCAGCAGCCTGGGGGTAGCGGGTCGCACAGATACGCAGTATTTT. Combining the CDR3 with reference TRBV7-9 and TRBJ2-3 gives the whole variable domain DTGVSQNPRHKITKRGQNVTFRCDPISEHNRLYWYRQTLGQGPEFLTYFQNEAQLEKSRLLSDRFSAERPKGSFSTLEIQRTEQGDSAMYLCASSLGVAGRTDTQYFGPGTRLTVL.

CDR3 region: CASSLVGVRTYEQYF. CDR3 DNA: TGTGCCAGCAGCTTAGTGGGGGTCCGCACCTACGAGCAGTACTTC. This rearrangement joins TRBV7-3 to TRBJ2-7, with D perhaps being TRBD1 or TRBD2 (5 bases each). The V end lost 2 bases, the J end lost 2 bases, and 13 bases lay between the germline ends. The CDR3 is 15 residues long. Germline V gives CDR1 SGHTA, CDR2 FQGTGA.

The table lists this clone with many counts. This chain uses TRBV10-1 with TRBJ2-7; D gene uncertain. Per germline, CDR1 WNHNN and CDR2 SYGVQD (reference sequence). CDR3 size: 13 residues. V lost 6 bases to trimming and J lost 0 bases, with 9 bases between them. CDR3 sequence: CASSPGFSYEQYF. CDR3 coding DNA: TGCGCCAGCAGCCCTGGATTCTCCTACGAGCAGTACTTC.

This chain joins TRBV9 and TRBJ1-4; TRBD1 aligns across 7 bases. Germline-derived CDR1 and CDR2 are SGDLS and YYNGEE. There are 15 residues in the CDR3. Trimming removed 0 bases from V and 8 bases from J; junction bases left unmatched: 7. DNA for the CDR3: TGTGCCAGCAGCGTAGGACAGGGAGGAGGAGAAAAACTGTTTTTT. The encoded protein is CASSVGQGGGEKLFF.

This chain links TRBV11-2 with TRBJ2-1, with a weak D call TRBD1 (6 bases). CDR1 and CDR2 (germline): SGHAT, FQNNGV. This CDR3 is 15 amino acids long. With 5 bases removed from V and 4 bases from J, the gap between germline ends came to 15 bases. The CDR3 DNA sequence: TGTGCCAGCAGCCCCGGACAGAATTCTTACAATGAGCAGTTCTTC. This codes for CASSPGQNSYNEQFF.

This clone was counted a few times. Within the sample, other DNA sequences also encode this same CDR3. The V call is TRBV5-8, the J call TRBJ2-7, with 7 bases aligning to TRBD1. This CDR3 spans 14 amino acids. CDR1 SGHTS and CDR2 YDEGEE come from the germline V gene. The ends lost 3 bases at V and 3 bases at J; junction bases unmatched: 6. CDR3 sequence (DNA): TGTGCCAGCAGCTCGCGGGCAGGGGGCTACGAGCAGTACTTC. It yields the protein CASSSRAGGYEQYF.